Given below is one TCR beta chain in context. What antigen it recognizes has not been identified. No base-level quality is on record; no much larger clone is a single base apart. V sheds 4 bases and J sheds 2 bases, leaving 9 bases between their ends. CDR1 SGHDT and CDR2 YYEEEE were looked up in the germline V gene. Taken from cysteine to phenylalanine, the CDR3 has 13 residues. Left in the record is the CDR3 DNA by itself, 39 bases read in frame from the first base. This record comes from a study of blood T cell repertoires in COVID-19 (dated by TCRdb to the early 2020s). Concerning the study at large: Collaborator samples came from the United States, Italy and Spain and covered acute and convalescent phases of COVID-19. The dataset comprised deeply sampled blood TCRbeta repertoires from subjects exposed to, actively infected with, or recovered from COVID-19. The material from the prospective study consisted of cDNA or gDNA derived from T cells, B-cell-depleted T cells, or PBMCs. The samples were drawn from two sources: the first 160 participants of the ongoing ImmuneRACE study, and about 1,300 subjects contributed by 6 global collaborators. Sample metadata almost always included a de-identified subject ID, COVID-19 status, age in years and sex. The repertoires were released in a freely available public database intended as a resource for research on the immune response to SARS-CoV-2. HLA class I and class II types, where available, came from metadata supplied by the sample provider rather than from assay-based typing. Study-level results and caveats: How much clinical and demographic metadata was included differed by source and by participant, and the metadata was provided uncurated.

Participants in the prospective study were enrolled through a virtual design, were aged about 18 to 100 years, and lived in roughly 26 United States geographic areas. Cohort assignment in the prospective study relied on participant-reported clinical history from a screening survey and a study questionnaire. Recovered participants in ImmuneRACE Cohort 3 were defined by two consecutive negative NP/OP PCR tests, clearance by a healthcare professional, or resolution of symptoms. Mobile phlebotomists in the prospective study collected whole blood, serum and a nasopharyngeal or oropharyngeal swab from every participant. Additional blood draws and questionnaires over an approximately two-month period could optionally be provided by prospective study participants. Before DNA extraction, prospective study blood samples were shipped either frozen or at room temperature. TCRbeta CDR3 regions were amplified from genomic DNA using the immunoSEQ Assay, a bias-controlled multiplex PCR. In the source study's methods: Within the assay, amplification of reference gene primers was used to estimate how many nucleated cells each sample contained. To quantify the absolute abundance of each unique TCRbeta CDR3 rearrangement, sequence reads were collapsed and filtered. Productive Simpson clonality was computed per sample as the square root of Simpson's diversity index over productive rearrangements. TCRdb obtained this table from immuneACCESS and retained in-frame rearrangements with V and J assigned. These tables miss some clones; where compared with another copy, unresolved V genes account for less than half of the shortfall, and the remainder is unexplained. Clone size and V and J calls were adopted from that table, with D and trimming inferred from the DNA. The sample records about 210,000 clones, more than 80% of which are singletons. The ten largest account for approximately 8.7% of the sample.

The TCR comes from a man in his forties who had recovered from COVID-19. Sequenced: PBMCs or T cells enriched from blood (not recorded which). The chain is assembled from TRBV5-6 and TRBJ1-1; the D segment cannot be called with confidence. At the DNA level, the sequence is TGTGCCAGCAGCGGCACCCTCAACACTGAAGCTTTCTTT. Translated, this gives CASSGTLNTEAFF. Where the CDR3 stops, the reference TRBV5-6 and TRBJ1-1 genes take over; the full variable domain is DAGVTQSPTHLIKTRGQQVTLRCSPKSGHDTVSWYQQALGQGPQFIFQYYEEEERQRGNFPDRFSGHQFPNYSSELNVNALLLGDSALYLCASSGTLNTEAFFGQGTRLTVV.